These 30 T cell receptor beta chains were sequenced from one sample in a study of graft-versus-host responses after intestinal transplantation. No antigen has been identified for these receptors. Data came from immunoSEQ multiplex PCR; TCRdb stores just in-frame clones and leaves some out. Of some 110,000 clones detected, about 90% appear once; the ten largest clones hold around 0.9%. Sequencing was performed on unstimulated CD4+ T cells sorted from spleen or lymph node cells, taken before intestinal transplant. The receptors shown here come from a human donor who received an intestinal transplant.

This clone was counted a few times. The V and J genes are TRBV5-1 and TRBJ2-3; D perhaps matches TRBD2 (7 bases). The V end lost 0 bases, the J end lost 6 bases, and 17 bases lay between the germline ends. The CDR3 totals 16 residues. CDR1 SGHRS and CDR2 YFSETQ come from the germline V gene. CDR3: CASSLEGGRRVDTQYF. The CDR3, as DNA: TGCGCCAGCAGCTTGGAGGGGGGGCGCCGGGTCGATACGCAGTATTTT. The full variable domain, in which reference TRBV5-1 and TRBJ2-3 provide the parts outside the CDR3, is KAGVTQTPRYLIKTRGQQVTLSCSPISGHRSVSWYQQTPGQGLQFLFEYFSETQRNKGNFPGRFSGRQFSNSRSEMNVSTLELGDSALYLCASSLEGGRRVDTQYFGPGTRLTVL.

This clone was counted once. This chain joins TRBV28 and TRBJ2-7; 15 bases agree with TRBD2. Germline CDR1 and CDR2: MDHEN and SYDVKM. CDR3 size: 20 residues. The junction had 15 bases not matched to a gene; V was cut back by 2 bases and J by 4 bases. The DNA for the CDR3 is TGTGCCAGCAGTTTACTTGGGACTAGCGGGAGGACCCTGCTGGCTTACGAGCAGTACTTC. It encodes CASSLLGTSGRTLLAYEQYF.

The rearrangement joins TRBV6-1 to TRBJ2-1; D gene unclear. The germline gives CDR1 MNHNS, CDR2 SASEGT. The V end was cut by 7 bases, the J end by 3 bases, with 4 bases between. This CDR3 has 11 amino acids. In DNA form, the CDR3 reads TGTGCCAGCACGGTCTACAATGAGCAGTTCTTC. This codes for CASTVYNEQFF.

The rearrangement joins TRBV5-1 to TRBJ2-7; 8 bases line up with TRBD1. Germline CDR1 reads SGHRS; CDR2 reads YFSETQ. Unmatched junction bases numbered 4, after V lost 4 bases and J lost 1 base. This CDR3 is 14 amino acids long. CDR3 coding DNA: TGCGCCAGCAGCATCGACAGGGGATCCTACGAGCAGTACTTC. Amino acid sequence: CASSIDRGSYEQYF.

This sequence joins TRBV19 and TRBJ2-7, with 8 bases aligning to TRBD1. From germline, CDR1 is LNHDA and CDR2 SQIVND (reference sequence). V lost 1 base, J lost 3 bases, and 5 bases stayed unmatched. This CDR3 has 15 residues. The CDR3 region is CASSIASGGYYEQYF. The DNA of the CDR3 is TGTGCCAGTAGTATAGCATCAGGGGGCTACTACGAGCAGTACTTC.

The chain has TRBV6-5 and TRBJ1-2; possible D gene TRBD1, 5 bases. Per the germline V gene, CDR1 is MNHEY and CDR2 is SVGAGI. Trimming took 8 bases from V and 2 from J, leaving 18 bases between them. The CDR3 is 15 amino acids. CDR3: CASYFELRGNYGYTF. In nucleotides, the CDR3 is TGTGCCAGCTACTTCGAACTAAGGGGCAACTATGGCTACACCTTC.

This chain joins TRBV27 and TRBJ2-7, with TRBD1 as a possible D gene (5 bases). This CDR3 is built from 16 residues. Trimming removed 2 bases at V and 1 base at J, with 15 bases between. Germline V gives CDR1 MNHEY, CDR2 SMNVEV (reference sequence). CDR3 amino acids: CASSLEAGYFSYEQYF. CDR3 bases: TGTGCCAGCAGTTTAGAGGCAGGGTATTTTTCCTACGAGCAGTACTTC.

The CDR3 reads CASDVFSTDTQYF. CDR3 nucleotide sequence: TGTGCCAGCGACGTTTTTAGCACAGATACGCAGTATTTT. This chain uses TRBV27 with TRBJ2-3; D uncertain. The V end was cut by 8 bases, the J end by 0 bases, with 9 bases between. CDR1 and CDR2 from the germline V gene are MNHEY and SMNVEV (reference sequence). The CDR3 covers 13 residues.

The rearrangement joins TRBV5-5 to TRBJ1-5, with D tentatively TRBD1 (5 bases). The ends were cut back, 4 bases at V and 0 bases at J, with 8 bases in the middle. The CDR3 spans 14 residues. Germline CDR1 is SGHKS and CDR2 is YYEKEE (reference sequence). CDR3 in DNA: TGTGCCAGCAGCGGGGACTATAGCAATCAGCCCCAGCATTTT. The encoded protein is CASSGDYSNQPQHF. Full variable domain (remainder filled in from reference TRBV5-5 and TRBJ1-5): DAGVTQSPTHLIKTRGQQVTLRCSPISGHKSVSWYQQVLGQGPQFIFQYYEKEERGRGNFPDRFSARQFPNYSSELNVNALLLGDSALYLCASSGDYSNQPQHFGDGTRLSIL.

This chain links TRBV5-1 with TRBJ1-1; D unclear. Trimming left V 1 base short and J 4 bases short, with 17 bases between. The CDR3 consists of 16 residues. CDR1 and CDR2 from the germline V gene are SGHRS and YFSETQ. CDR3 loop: CASSLWTEGLPTEAFF. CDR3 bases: TGCGCCAGCAGCTTGTGGACGGAAGGGCTCCCCACTGAAGCTTTCTTT.

The CDR3 loop reads CSVDPGQGGSYGYTF. CDR3 nucleotides: TGCAGCGTTGACCCTGGACAGGGAGGATCCTATGGCTACACCTTC. V gene TRBV29-1 combines with J gene TRBJ1-2; 8 bases align to TRBD1. V lost 3 bases, J lost 4 bases, and 10 bases stayed unmatched. Germline loops: CDR1 SQVTM, CDR2 ANQGSEA. The length of the CDR3 is 15 residues. Full variable domain (missing parts from reference TRBV29-1 and TRBJ1-2): SAVISQKPSRDICQRGTSLTIQCQVDSQVTMMFWYRQQPGQSLTLIATANQGSEATYESGFVIDKFPISRPNLTFSTLTVSNMSPEDSSIYLCSVDPGQGGSYGYTFGSGTRLTVV.

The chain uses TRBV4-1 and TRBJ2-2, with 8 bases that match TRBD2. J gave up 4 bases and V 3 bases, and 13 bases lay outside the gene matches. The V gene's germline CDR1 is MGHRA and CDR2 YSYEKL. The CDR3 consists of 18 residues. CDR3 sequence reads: CASSQTPLGLVSTGELFF. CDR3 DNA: TGCGCCAGCAGCCAGACTCCTCTGGGACTAGTTTCCACCGGGGAGCTGTTTTTT.

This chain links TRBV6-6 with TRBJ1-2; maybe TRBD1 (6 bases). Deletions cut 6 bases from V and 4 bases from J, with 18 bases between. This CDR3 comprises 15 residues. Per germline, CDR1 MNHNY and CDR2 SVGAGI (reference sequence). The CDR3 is CASRRTGTILYGYTF. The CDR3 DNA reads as TGTGCCAGCAGACGGACCGGGACAATCCTCTATGGCTACACCTTC.

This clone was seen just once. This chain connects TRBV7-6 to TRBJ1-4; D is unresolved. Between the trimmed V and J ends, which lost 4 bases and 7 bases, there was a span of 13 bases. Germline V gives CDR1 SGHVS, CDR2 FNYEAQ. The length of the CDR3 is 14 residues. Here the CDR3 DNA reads TGTGCCAGCAGCTACCGGGCCTGGGGTGAAAAACTGTTTTTT. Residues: CASSYRAWGEKLFF.

CDR3 loop: CASSSPGNEQFF. The CDR3 DNA is TGTGCCAGCAGCTCTCCCGGCAATGAGCAGTTCTTC. The chain uses TRBV6-6 and TRBJ2-1; D unresolved. V gave up 6 bases and J gave up 6 bases, with 9 bases separating them. CDR1 is MNHNY and CDR2 is SVGAGI in the germline V gene (reference sequence). The CDR3 contains 12 residues.

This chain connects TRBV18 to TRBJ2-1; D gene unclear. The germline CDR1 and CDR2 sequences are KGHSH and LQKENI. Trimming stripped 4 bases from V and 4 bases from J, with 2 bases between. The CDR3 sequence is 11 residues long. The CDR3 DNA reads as TGTGCCAGCTCACAATACAATGAGCAGTTCTTC. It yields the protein CASSQYNEQFF.

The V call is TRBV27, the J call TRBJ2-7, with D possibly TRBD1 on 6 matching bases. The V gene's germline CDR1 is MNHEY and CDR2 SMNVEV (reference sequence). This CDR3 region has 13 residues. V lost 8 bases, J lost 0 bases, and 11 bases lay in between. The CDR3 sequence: CASALDSSYEQYF. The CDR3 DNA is TGTGCCAGCGCCTTGGACAGCTCCTACGAGCAGTACTTC.

The CDR3 region has the DNA TGTGCCAGCAGCGTAGATGCAGTTTCGCCTGTAGCTTTCTTT. Protein product: CASSVDAVSPVAFF. The chain joins TRBV9 to TRBJ1-1, with unresolved D. CDR3 length equals 14 residues. V gave up 0 bases and J gave up 10 bases, with 16 bases separating them. CDR1 SGDLS and CDR2 YYNGEE come from the germline V gene.

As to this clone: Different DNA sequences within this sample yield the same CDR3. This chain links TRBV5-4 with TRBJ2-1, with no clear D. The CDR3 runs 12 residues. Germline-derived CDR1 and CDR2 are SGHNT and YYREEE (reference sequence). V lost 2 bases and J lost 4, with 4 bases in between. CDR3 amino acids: CASSLAYNEQFF. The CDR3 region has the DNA TGTGCCAGCAGCTTAGCGTACAATGAGCAGTTCTTC.

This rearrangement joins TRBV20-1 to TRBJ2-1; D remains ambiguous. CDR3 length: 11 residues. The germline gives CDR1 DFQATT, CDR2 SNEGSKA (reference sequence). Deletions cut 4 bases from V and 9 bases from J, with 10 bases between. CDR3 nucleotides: TGCAGTGCTACCTCCCTCTCTGAGCAGTTCTTC. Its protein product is CSATSLSEQFF.

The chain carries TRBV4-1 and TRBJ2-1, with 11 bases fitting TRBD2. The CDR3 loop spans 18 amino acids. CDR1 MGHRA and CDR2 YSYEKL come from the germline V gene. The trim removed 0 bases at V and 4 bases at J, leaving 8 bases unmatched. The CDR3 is CASSQDLGLAGGYNEQFF. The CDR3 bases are TGCGCCAGCAGCCAAGATCTAGGGCTAGCGGGAGGATACAATGAGCAGTTCTTC.

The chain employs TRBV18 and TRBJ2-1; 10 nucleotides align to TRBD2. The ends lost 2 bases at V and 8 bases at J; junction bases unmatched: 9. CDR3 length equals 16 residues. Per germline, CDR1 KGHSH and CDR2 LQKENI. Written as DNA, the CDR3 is TGTGCCAGCTCACCATTCCTAGCGGGAGACAAAGATGAGCAGTTCTTC. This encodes CASSPFLAGDKDEQFF.

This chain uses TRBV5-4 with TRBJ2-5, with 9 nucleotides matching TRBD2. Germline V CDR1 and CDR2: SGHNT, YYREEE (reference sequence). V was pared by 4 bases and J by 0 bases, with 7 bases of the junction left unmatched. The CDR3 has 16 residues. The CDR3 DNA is TGTGCCAGCAGCCAGCGACTAGCGGCGTACCAAGAGACCCAGTACTTC. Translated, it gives CASSQRLAAYQETQYF.

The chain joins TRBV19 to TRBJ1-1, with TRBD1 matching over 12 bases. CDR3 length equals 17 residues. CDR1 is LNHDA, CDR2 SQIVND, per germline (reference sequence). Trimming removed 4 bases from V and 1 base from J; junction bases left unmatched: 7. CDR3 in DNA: TGTGCCAGTAGTACGGGACAGGGGGCGCGTCCGAACACTGAAGCTTTCTTT. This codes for CASSTGQGARPNTEAFF.

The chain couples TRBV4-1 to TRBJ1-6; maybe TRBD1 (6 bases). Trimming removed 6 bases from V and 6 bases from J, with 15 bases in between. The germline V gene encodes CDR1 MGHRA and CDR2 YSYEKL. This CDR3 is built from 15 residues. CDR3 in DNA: TGCGCCAGCAGACTTACAGGGATGGTTAATTCACCCCTCCACTTT. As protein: CASRLTGMVNSPLHF.

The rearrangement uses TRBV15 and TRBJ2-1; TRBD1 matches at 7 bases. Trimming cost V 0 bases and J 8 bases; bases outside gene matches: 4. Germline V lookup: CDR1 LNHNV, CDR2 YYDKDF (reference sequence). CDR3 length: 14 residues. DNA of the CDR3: TGTGCCACCAGCAGAGATCAGGGGGTTTATGAGCAGTTCTTC. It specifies CATSRDQGVYEQFF.

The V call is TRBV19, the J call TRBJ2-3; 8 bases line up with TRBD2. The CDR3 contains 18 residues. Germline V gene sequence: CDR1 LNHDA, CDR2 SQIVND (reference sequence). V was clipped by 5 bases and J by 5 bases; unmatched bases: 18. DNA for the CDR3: TGTGCCAGTAGTTTTGCGGGAGGCTCGGGGCTCGCCTTAGATACGCAGTATTTT. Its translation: CASSFAGGSGLALDTQYF.

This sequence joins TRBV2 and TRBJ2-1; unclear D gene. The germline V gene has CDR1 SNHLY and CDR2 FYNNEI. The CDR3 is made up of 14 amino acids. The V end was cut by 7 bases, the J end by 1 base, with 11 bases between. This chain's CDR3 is CASMVSLSYNEQFF. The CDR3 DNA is TGTGCCAGCATGGTTTCGCTTTCCTACAATGAGCAGTTCTTC.

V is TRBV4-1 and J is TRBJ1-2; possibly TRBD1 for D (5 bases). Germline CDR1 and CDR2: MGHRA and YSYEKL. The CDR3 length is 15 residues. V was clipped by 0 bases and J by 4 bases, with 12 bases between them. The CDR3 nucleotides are TGCGCCAGCAGCCAAGATTCGGGCAGGGCCTATGGCTACACCTTC. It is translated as CASSQDSGRAYGYTF.

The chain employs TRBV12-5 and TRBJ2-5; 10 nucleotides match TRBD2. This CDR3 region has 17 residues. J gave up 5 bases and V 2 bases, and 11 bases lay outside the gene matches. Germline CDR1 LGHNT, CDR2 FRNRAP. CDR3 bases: TGTGCTAGTGGTTTGATTCTAGCGGGGGCCCCTAGGGAGACCCAGTACTTC. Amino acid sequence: CASGLILAGAPRETQYF.